The TCR beta chain described here comes from a study of sequential checkpoint blockade in melanoma. Study background: After both sequences, patients received maintenance nivolumab.

The CDR3 sequence is 13 residues long. V dropped 6 bases and J dropped 6 bases, with 14 bases sitting between them. Germline V gene lookup returns CDR1 LNHDA and CDR2 SQIVND (reference sequence). As for treatment: randomized to nivolumab then ipilimumab (arm A) or the reverse (arm B). DNA-damaging chemotherapy had not been given to any patient beforehand. Libraries were prepared by immunoSEQ multiplex PCR; TCRdb keeps only in-frame clonotypes and omits some of them. Found here are approximately 40,000 clones, more than 80% of them singletons; the top ten hold 12%. Sequenced here: CD8+ T cells sorted from blood (inferred from file names), sampled from a patient given nivolumab and ipilimumab in sequence. This TCR was sampled from a human donor with melanoma. The chain combines TRBV19 with TRBJ1-2; D uncertain. In DNA form, the CDR3 reads TGTGCCAGTAGCGGAGGAGCCTCTCATGGCTACACCTTC. Its protein is CASSGGASHGYTF.